This entry lists 18 T cell receptor beta chains sequenced from one sample in a study of blood T cells in healthy people across ages. Sample-barcoded 5' priming and a J-beta primer mix drove a second PCR of about 7 to 12 cycles. In TCRdb, the 5' RACE reads were re-called with MiXCR into one record per CDR3 protein. The sample holds about 290,000 distinct CDR3 sequences, 27% seen once. The sample consisted of blood. These receptors were obtained from a woman aged 70 to 79 in good health.

The V gene is TRBV7-2, the J gene TRBJ2-7; either TRBD1 or TRBD2 may supply D (5 bases each). The CDR3 loop spans 16 amino acids. Germline-derived CDR1 and CDR2 are SGHTA and FQGNSA. The V gene lost 8 bases and the J gene lost 0 bases, with 20 bases spanning the gap. DNA of the CDR3: TGTGCCAGCGGCCCGGCAGGGAGCGGCATCTCCTACGAGCAGTACTTC. Protein sequence: CASGPAGSGISYEQYF.

This clonotype has just a few counts. The rearrangement uses TRBV7-2 and TRBJ2-7; D is perhaps TRBD1 (6 bases). This CDR3 is built from 14 residues. Trimming took off 2 bases at V and 3 bases at J, with 11 bases between the two ends. Germline CDR1 and CDR2: SGHTA and FQGNSA. The CDR3 DNA sequence: TGTGCCAGCAGCTTACACCAGGGGCACTACGAGCAGTACTTC. Protein sequence: CASSLHQGHYEQYF.

A note on this clonotype: Relative to the germline gene, one junction end is altered; a read error may explain this. This rearrangement joins TRBV7-7 to TRBJ2-5; 12 nucleotides align to TRBD2. The CDR3 consists of 15 residues. Germline CDR1 is SSHAT and CDR2 is FNYEAQ (reference sequence). The CDR3 bases are TGTGCTAGCAGCCACTCCGGGACTAGCGGGGAGACCCAGTACTTC. As protein: CASSHSGTSGETQYF.

The gene calls are TRBV20-1 and TRBJ2-7; D is undetermined. Trimming removed 0 bases from V and 2 bases from J, with 8 bases in between. From germline, CDR1 is DFQATT and CDR2 SNEGSKA (reference sequence). CDR3 size: 13 residues. In DNA form, the CDR3 reads TGCAGTGCTAGAGATAGGCTTCCCTACGAGCAGTACTTC. Encoded protein: CSARDRLPYEQYF.

In this sample, this clonotype turned up many times. V gene TRBV7-2 combines with J gene TRBJ2-5; 9 bases are shared with TRBD2. The germline CDR1 and CDR2 sequences are SGHTA and FQGNSA. Trimming cost V 1 base and J 5 bases; bases outside gene matches: 5. The CDR3 length is 15 residues. CDR3 region: CASSLGLAGWETQYF. CDR3 sequence (DNA): TGTGCCAGCAGCTTAGGGCTAGCGGGGTGGGAGACCCAGTACTTC.

This rearrangement joins TRBV25-1 to TRBJ1-2; no reliable D call. CDR3 size: 14 residues. CDR1 and CDR2 (germline): MGHDK, SYGVNS. V gave up 3 bases and J gave up 7 bases, with 15 bases separating them. The CDR3 protein is CASSDPGASRGYTF. The CDR3 DNA follows: TGTGCCAGCAGTGACCCCGGAGCCAGTCGTGGCTACACCTTC.

This clonotype showed up just a few times. The V gene is TRBV5-1, the J gene TRBJ2-4, with D perhaps matching TRBD1 (6 bases). Trimming removed 4 bases from V and 1 base from J, with 12 bases in between. Germline-derived CDR1 and CDR2 are SGHRS and YFSETQ. This CDR3 contains 15 residues. The CDR3, as DNA: TGCGCCAGCAGCCTAGGGGGAGAGGCCAAAAACATTCAGTACTTC. Protein: CASSLGGEAKNIQYF.

This clonotype occurred a few times. The V call is TRBV19, the J call TRBJ2-4, with TRBD1 matching over 12 bases. CDR3 length: 17 amino acids. Germline CDR1 is LNHDA and CDR2 is SQIVND (reference sequence). The V segment lost 5 bases and the J segment 0 bases; nucleotides outside the gene matches: 5. The DNA of the CDR3 is TGTGCCAGTAGTCCCGGGACAGGGGGCTTAGCCAAAAACATTCAGTACTTC. Translating gives CASSPGTGGLAKNIQYF.

For this clonotype: Sequence at one end of the junction differs from germline and may be a read error. The chain employs TRBV6-1 and TRBJ2-7, with D possibly matching TRBD1 (6 bases). The CDR3 runs to 13 residues. Germline CDR1 MNHNS, CDR2 SASEGT. The CDR3, as DNA: TGTGCCATTCGGACAGATGAGTCCTACGTGCAGTACTTC. The encoded protein is CAIRTDESYVQYF.

The V call is TRBV29-1, the J call TRBJ2-5; the match to TRBD2 covers 9 bases. The J call may be mistaken, given a closer DNA end match to TRBJ2-1. This CDR3 has 15 residues. Germline V gene lookup returns CDR1 SQVTM and CDR2 ANQGSEA. The CDR3 loop reads CSVSALSGRFGEQFF. CDR3 bases: TGCAGCGTTTCGGCTCTGAGCGGGAGGTTCGGTGAGCAGTTCTTC.

The chain links TRBV6-6 to TRBJ2-7, with D uncertain. The CDR3 is 13 amino acids. Trimming removed 0 bases at V and 7 bases at J, with 10 bases between. Germline V gene sequence: CDR1 MNHNY, CDR2 SVGAGI (reference sequence). CDR3 sequence reads: CASSYSNPGEQYF. DNA for the CDR3: TGTGCCAGCAGTTACTCGAACCCTGGAGAGCAGTACTTC.

In its sample, this clonotype was seen a few times. This sequence joins TRBV5-1 and TRBJ2-5, with D perhaps TRBD1 (6 bases). The V gene lost 2 bases and the J gene lost 1 base, with 9 bases spanning the gap. Germline V CDR1 and CDR2: SGHRS, YFSETQ. This CDR3 has 14 residues. The CDR3 reads CASSLGQLQETQYF. DNA of the CDR3: TGCGCCAGCAGCTTAGGACAGCTCCAAGAGACCCAGTACTTC.

This clonotype was detected a few times. The chain uses TRBV27 and TRBJ2-7; D unclear. The V end was cut by 2 bases, the J end by 5 bases, with 10 bases between. There are 13 residues in the CDR3. CDR1 is MNHEY and CDR2 is SMNVEV in the germline V gene (reference sequence). CDR3 region: CASSLGAGHEQYF. The CDR3 DNA is TGTGCCAGCAGTTTAGGTGCTGGCCACGAGCAGTACTTC.

The table lists this clonotype with a few counts. The V and J genes are TRBV24-1 and TRBJ1-5; TRBD1 matches 7 bases. The length of the CDR3 is 16 residues. V was clipped by 4 bases and J by 5 bases; unmatched bases: 10. In germline, CDR1 is KGHDR, CDR2 SFDVKD. CDR3: CATSEGNRGMDQPQHF. CDR3 nucleotides: TGTGCCACCAGTGAGGGGAACAGGGGTATGGATCAGCCCCAGCATTTT.

This clonotype was picked up a small number of times. The V call is TRBV28, the J call TRBJ1-4; the D gene is possibly TRBD1 (5 bases). Germline loops: CDR1 MDHEN, CDR2 SYDVKM. Trimming shortened V by 1 base and J by 7 bases, and 13 bases separated the two germline ends. The length of the CDR3 is 15 residues. CDR3 DNA sequence: TGTGCCAGCAGTTTATCGGCAGGTGGGGCTGAAAAACTGTTTTTT. The encoded protein is CASSLSAGGAEKLFF.

The chain combines TRBV5-6 with TRBJ2-5; 10 nucleotides align to TRBD1. This CDR3 region has 15 residues. V gave up 4 bases and J gave up 11 bases; unmatched junction bases: 14. Germline V gene lookup returns CDR1 SGHDT and CDR2 YYEEEE. CDR3 nucleotides: TGTGCCAGCAGCGCACCCGGGACAGGGGAGAGGGAGCAGTACTTC. This sequence encodes CASSAPGTGEREQYF.

The chain couples TRBV29-1 to TRBJ1-2, with TRBD1 matching 7 bases. The V gene's germline CDR1 is SQVTM and CDR2 ANQGSEA. The CDR3 has 12 residues. The trim removed 8 bases at V and 6 bases at J, leaving 9 bases unmatched. The CDR3: CSTDREGHGYTF. The CDR3 region has the DNA TGCAGCACTGACAGGGAGGGGCATGGCTACACCTTC.

There are many counts of this clonotype. CDR3 amino acids: CASSAQGLTPTEQFF. The CDR3 bases are TGTGCCAGCAGCGCGCAGGGACTAACTCCCACTGAGCAGTTCTTC. V usage is TRBV7-2 and J usage is TRBJ2-1; TRBD2 matches 7 bases. The CDR3 covers 15 residues. The trim removed 5 bases at V and 9 bases at J, leaving 13 bases unmatched. The germline gives CDR1 SGHTA, CDR2 FQGNSA.